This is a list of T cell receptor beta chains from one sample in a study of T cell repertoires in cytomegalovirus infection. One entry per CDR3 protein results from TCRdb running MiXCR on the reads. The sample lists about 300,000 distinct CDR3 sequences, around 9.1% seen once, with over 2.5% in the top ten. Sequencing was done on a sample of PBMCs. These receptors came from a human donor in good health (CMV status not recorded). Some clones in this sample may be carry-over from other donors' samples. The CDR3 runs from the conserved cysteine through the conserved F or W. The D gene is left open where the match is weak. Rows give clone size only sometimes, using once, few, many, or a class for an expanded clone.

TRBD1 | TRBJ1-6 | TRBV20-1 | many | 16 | TGCAGTGCTAGAGATCGGGGACAGCGCTATAATTCACCCCTCCACTTT | CSARDRGQRYNSPLHF
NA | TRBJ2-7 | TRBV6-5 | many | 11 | TGTGCCAGCAACACAGGAGACGAGCAGTACTTC | CASNTGDEQYF
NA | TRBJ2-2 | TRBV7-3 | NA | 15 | TGTGCCAGCAGCCCCCGGGGGTGGGACACCGGGGAGCTGTTTTTT | CASSPRGWDTGELFF
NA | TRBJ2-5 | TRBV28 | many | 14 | TGTGCCAGCGGGGCACTGATTTTGCGGGAGACCCAGTACTTC | CASGALILRETQYF
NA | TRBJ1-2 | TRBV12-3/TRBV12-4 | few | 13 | TGTGCCAGCAGCTCTCTCCATCTGGGGGGCTACACCTTC | CASSSLHLGGYTF
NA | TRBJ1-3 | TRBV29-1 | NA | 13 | TGCAGCGTCCAAGCAGAGCGCGGTGACACCATATATTTT | CSVQAERGDTIYF
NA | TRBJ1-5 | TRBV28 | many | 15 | TGTGCCAGCAGTTTAATGGGGCTGCGCAATCAGCCCCAGCATTTT | CASSLMGLRNQPQHF
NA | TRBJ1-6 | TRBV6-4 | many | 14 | TGTGCCAGCAGTAAGATCTCCTATAATTCACCCCTCCACTTT | CASSKISYNSPLHF
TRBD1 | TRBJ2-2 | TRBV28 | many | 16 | TGTGCCAGCAGTTCACCGGGACAGGGATACACCGGGGAGCTGTTTTTT | CASSSPGQGYTGELFF
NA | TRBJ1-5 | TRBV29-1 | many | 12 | TGCAGCGTTGGAGGTTTCGATCAGCCCCAGCATTTT | CSVGGFDQPQHF
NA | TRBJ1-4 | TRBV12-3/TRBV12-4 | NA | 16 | TGTGCCAGCAAGGATCTTCAGGCAGGGGTTAATGAAAAACTGTTTTTT | CASKDLQAGVNEKLFF
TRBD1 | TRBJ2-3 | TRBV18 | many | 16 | TGTGCCAGCTCAACCGGGACAGGGAGAGGCACAGATACGCAGTATTTT | CASSTGTGRGTDTQYF
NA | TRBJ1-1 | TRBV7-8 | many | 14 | TGTGCCAGCAGCTTAGAAAGGGGCGTAACTGAAGCTTTCTTT | CASSLERGVTEAFF
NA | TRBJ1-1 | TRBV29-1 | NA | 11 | TGCAGCGGAAAATGGAACACTGAAGCTTTCTTT | CSGKWNTEAFF
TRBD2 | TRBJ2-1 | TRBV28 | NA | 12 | TGTGCCAGCAGTCCCCCGGGGGGGGTCAGGGTCTTC | CASSPPGGVRVF
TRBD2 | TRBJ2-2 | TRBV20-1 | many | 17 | TGCAGTGCTAGAGAGAGTAGCGGGGGGTCGAACACCGGGGAGCTGTTTTTT | CSARESSGGSNTGELFF
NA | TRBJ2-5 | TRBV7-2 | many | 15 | TGTGCCAGCAGCTTAGCCTGGAGGGGCCAAGAGACCCAGTACTTC | CASSLAWRGQETQYF
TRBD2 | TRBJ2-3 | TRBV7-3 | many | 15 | TGTGCCAGCAGCCGGACTAGCGGGGTGGCAGATACGCAGTATTTT | CASSRTSGVADTQYF
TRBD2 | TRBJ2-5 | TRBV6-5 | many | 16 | TGTGCCAGCAGTTACAGAGAGGGCGGGGGGGCGAAGACCCAGTACTTC | CASSYREGGGAKTQYF
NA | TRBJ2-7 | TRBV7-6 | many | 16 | TGTGCCAGCAGCTTAGTGGCCGGTGGGGGTAGGTACGAGCAGTACTTC | CASSLVAGGGRYEQYF
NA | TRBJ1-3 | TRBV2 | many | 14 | TGTGCCAGCATGCTGGGGGGGATTGGAAACACCATATATTTT | CASMLGGIGNTIYF
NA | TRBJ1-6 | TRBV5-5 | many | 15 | TGTGCCAGCACCGTCCTCGGCCGGAGGGGTTCACCCCTCCACTTT | CASTVLGRRGSPLHF